This TCR beta chain is drawn from a study of technical replicates of blood from several donors. The germline V and J ends were trimmed by 0 bases and 5 bases, with 13 bases remaining between them. Germline CDR1 and CDR2: GTSNPN and SVGIG (reference sequence). The CDR3 spans 14 residues. TCRdb's copy holds only in-frame clones and misses some; the assay was immunoSEQ multiplex PCR. Altogether fewer than 90,000 clones are present, approximately 92% being singletons, with the ten largest covering under 0.45%. This receptor was taken from a human donor in good health. This chain links TRBV30 with TRBJ2-5; TRBD2 is a possible D gene (6 bases). Sequenced material: T cells isolated from PBMCs. This CDR3 is CAWSVFREIETQYF. In DNA, the CDR3 is TGTGCCTGGAGTGTATTTCGGGAGATCGAGACCCAGTACTTC. The full variable domain, in which reference TRBV30 and TRBJ2-5 provide the parts outside the CDR3, is SQTIHQWPATLVQPVGSPLSLECTVEGTSNPNLYWYRQAAGRGLQLLFYSVGIGQISSEVPQNLSASRPQDRQFILSSKKLLLSDSGFYLCAWSVFREIETQYFGPGTRLLVL.